The present T cell receptor (beta chain) was sequenced within a study of blood T cell repertoires in COVID-19. V dropped 2 bases and J dropped 6; count of bases not matched to a gene: 9. Germline V gene data show CDR1 as KGHDR and CDR2 as SFDVKD. The CDR3 extends over 16 amino acids. TCRdb's table, derived via immunoSEQ multiplex PCR, lists solely in-frame clones and lacks some. The repertoire consists of tens of thousands of clones, with just under 80% occurring once and the leading ten covering approximately 15%. This clone was seen a handful of times. The source is a human donor with active or convalescent COVID-19. The donor label of this sample is uncertain. The gene calls are TRBV24-1 and TRBJ2-3; 8 bases fit TRBD2. Sequencing was done on a sample of peripheral blood. The CDR3 DNA reads as TGTGCCACCAGTGATTCGGACGGGAGGGCCGCGGATACGCAGTATTTT. Its protein product is CATSDSDGRAADTQYF.